This T cell receptor (beta chain) comes out of a study of blood T cell repertoires in COVID-19. About the study: Researchers got acute and convalescent COVID-19 samples from the United States, Italy and Spain. T cells, B-cell-depleted T cells, or PBMCs provided the cDNA or gDNA that served as material.

Per the study methods: Reference gene primer amplification gave nucleated cell count estimates. Clones were sequenced by immunoSEQ multiplex PCR, and TCRdb holds only the in-frame ones, with some missing. D and trimming come from the DNA, and the V and J calls and clone size come from that table. The sample gives approximately 170,000 clones, about four fifths of which show up once; about 10% is in the top ten. What was sequenced was peripheral blood. The TCR originated in an elderly woman with active or convalescent COVID-19.

CDR3 sequence: CASNQVSNQPQHF. CDR3 nucleotide sequence: TGTGCCAGCAATCAGGTTAGCAATCAGCCCCAGCATTTT. The chain has TRBV2 and TRBJ1-5, with D hard to call. Germline values: CDR1 SNHLY, CDR2 FYNNEI. V lost 7 bases and J lost 0, with 7 bases in between. The CDR3 is 13 amino acids.